These 5 T cell receptor beta chains were all obtained from the same sample, sequenced in a study of neoadjuvant anti-PD-1 for oral cavity cancer. The protocol was immunoSEQ multiplex PCR, while the TCRdb copy is restricted to in-frame clones and leaves out a portion. In the table there are several thousand clones, around 60% of which are singletons. The source was tumor tissue, collected before nivolumab (anti-PD-1) treatment. The receptors shown here come from a person aged 40 to 85 with oral cavity squamous cell carcinoma.

The rearrangement links TRBV28 to TRBJ1-1, with D unclear. CDR1 and CDR2 (germline): MDHEN, SYDVKM. V was pared by 6 bases and J by 4 bases, with 12 bases between. This CDR3 has 13 residues. The CDR3 spells CASSRFQVTEAFF. DNA for the CDR3: TGTGCCAGCAGCCGCTTTCAGGTCACTGAAGCTTTCTTT.

The chain is built from TRBV7-9 and TRBJ1-1, with D possibly TRBD1 on 6 matching bases. Trimming removed 6 bases at V and 4 bases at J, with 15 bases between. Germline CDR1 reads SEHNR; CDR2 reads FQNEAQ (reference sequence). CDR3 length equals 14 residues. The CDR3 region is CASRRTDLSTEAFF. The CDR3 DNA reads as TGTGCCAGCAGGCGGACAGACCTGAGCACTGAAGCTTTCTTT. The complete variable domain, with remaining parts taken from reference TRBV7-9 and TRBJ1-1, reads DTGVSQNPRHKITKRGQNVTFRCDPISEHNRLYWYRQTLGQGPEFLTYFQNEAQLEKSRLLSDRFSAERPKGSFSTLEIQRTEQGDSAMYLCASRRTDLSTEAFFGQGTRLTVV.

J is TRBJ2-7 and V is TRBV5-4, with D possibly TRBD2 on 6 matching bases. Trimming shortened V by 4 bases and J by 3 bases, and 23 bases separated the two germline ends. This CDR3 is built from 17 residues. Germline V gives CDR1 SGHNT, CDR2 YYREEE (reference sequence). CDR3 sequence reads: CASSPARGQGRDYEQYF. DNA for the CDR3: TGTGCCAGCAGCCCAGCCCGGGGCCAAGGGCGGGACTACGAGCAGTACTTC.

The DNA for the CDR3 is TGTGCCAGCAGTGAATCAGGAAGGTCTGGAAACACCATATATTTT. Amino acids: CASSESGRSGNTIYF. This chain joins TRBV2 and TRBJ1-3; D unclear. The ends were cut back, 2 bases at V and 1 base at J, with 9 bases in the middle. The CDR3 consists of 15 residues. The V gene's germline CDR1 is SNHLY and CDR2 FYNNEI. Full variable domain (outside the CDR3, taken from reference TRBV2 and TRBJ1-3): EPEVTQTPSHQVTQMGQEVILRCVPISNHLYFYWYRQILGQKVEFLVSFYNNEISEKSEIFDDQFSVERPDGSNFTLKIRSTKLEDSAMYFCASSESGRSGNTIYFGEGSWLTVV.

The CDR3 sequence is CASSVQWNEQFF. In nucleotides, the CDR3 is TGCGCCAGCAGCGTGCAGTGGAATGAGCAGTTCTTC. V gene TRBV5-1 combines with J gene TRBJ2-1; unclear D gene. The CDR3 totals 12 residues. Per germline, CDR1 SGHRS and CDR2 YFSETQ. V was trimmed by 4 bases and J by 7 bases, leaving 9 bases between them.